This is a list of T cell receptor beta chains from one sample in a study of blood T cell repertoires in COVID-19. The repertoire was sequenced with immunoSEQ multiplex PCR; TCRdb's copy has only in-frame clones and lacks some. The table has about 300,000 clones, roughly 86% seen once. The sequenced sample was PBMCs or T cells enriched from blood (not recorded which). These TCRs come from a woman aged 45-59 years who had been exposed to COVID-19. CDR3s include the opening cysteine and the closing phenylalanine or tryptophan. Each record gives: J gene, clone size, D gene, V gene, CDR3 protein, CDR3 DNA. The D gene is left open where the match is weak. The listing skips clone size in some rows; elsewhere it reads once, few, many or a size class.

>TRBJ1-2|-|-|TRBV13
CASRLGGSYGYTF
TGTGCCAGCAGGTTAGGGGGGAGCTATGGCTACACCTTC
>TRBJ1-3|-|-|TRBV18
CASSPVQGNSGNTIYF
TGTGCCAGCTCACCAGTGCAGGGGAACTCTGGAAACACCATATATTTT
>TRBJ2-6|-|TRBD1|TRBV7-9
CASSARGQPSGANVLTF
TGTGCCAGCAGCGCCCGGGGACAGCCTTCTGGGGCCAACGTCCTGACTTTC
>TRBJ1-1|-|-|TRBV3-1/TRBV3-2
CASSQDLNTEAFF
TGTGCCAGCAGCCAAGACTTGAACACTGAAGCTTTCTTT
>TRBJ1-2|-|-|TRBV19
CASSIGSSDYGYTF
TGTGCCAGTAGTATCGGGAGTTCTGACTATGGCTACACCTTC
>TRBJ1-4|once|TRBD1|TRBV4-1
CASSLDPGQGFEKLFF
TGCGCCAGCAGCCTGGATCCGGGACAGGGGTTTGAAAAACTGTTTTTT
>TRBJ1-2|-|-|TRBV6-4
CASSDSAGVRYGYTF
TGTGCCAGCAGTGACTCGGCAGGGGTGAGGTATGGCTACACCTTC
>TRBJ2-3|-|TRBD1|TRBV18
CASSPGQGGGYF
TGTGCCAGCTCACCAGGACAGGGGGGCGGGTATTTT
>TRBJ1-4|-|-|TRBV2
CASTMRATNEKLFF
TGTGCCAGCACCATGAGGGCAACTAATGAAAAACTGTTTTTT
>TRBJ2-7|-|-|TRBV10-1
CASSPRPGVYEQYF
TGCGCCAGCAGCCCTCGTCCAGGGGTCTACGAGCAGTACTTC
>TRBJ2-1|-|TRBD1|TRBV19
CASSFQWDRASSYNEQFF
TGTGCCAGTAGTTTTCAATGGGACAGGGCGAGCTCCTACAATGAGCAGTTCTTC
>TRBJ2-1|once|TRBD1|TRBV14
CASSQDRGTGYSNEQFF
TGTGCCAGCAGCCAAGATAGGGGGACAGGGTACAGCAATGAGCAGTTCTTC
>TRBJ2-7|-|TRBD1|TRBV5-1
CASSTSGTGGREQYF
TGCGCCAGCAGCACGTCCGGGACAGGGGGACGCGAGCAGTACTTC
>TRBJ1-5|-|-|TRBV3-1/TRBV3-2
CASSDSGDNQPQHF
TGTGCCAGCAGCGACTCCGGGGACAATCAGCCCCAGCATTTT
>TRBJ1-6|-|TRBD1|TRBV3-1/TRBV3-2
CASSQDQGTRGRSPLHF
TGTGCCAGCAGCCAGGACCAAGGGACGAGGGGGCGTTCACCCCTCCACTTT